This T cell receptor beta chain was found in a study of regulatory T cells in long-lasting Graves disease. V lost 0 bases, J lost 0 bases, and 2 bases stayed unmatched. CDR1 SGHTA and CDR2 FQGNSA come from the germline V gene. The CDR3 is made up of 15 amino acids. A few counts support this clonotype. A much larger clone differs from this one at a single base, so this may be a read error. No conserved phenylalanine or tryptophan ends this CDR3, so it is likely a read error. TCR beta libraries were built with iRepertoire HTBI primers and Arm-PCR of CDR3 regions. MiXCR was run by TCRdb on the multiplex PCR reads, yielding one entry per CDR3 protein. The data contain 520,000 or so distinct CDR3 sequences, more than 10% of them singletons. Time point defined: newly diagnosed GD, antithyroid drugs for less than 3 months. Extracted PBMC RNA gave rise to the TCR library. Graves' disease diagnosis relied on American Thyroid Association guidelines.

These data are also associated with another study on T cells in Graves' hyperthyroidism and ophthalmopathy. From that study: Initially, a first-round RT-PCR of the TCR CDR3 employed the HTBI primer set.

Sequenced material: peripheral blood mononuclear cells (PBMCs), taken at new diagnosis, from a patient treated with antithyroid drugs. The chain couples TRBV7-2 to TRBJ2-7; TRBD1 matches at 7 bases. This receptor was obtained from a woman aged 30 to 39 with Graves disease. In DNA form, the CDR3 reads TGTGCCAGCAGCTTAGCCTCAGGGGGCTCCTACGAGCAGTACCTC. Its protein product is CASSLASGGSYEQYL.